This T cell receptor (beta chain) was retrieved from a study of blood T cells in healthy people across ages (dated by TCRdb to the mid-2010s). For context, the study as a whole: In model experiments, roughly one uniquely barcoded TCR beta cDNA molecule per two T cells was captured by template switching. The study measured age-related changes in TCR beta repertoire diversity using deep sequencing normalized with unique cDNA molecular identifiers. Four age groups were formed from the donors: young (average roughly 15 years), middle-aged (around 39), aged (about 68) and long-lived (roughly 88). To avoid experimental bias, donors of different ages were randomly spread across the sequencing lanes. The study analyzed two additional independent replicas of 1 million unique cDNA reads from the same blood draw for two donors, one aged 18 to 30 and one aged 80 or older.

Overall study results and their limits: Bulk unsorted PBMC profiling prevented conclusive comparison of naive and antigen-experienced compartments. The long-lived group showed more naive CD4+ T cells, fewer expanded clones and increased TCR diversity than the aged group, suggesting age selection. Observed TCR beta diversity per million T cells fell roughly linearly with age, and a significant reduction was already apparent by age about 43. Estimates of total diversity based on one million sequenced T cells were regarded as lower bounds and as underestimates. Because the CMV infection status of the donors was unknown, age-related changes in expanded clonotypes may potentially have been confounded. The percentage of naive T cells measured by flow cytometry correlated strongly with observed TCR beta diversity.

Libraries came from 5' RACE. Sequencing was carried out with an Illumina HiSeq 2500. A second roughly 6 to 11 cycle PCR used a sample-barcoded 5' primer and a J-beta primer mix. A template-switch 5' adaptor carrying 12 random nucleotides introduced a unique molecular identifier onto each TCR beta cDNA molecule. Each sample yielded at least 2.5 million CDR3-containing paired-end reads. First-strand cDNA synthesis was performed from all RNA using the Mint cDNA synthesis kit, with priming by a TRBC-specific oligonucleotide. All cDNA was treated with uracil-DNA glycosylase and then went through a first 18-cycle PCR with the universal primers M1SS and BC2_uni_R. As for the authors' bioinformatics: Each sample was normalized by randomly selecting 1 million high-quality reads, each carrying a distinct molecular identifier. Instead of being binned into consensus sequences, reads that shared molecular identifiers were thrown out. MiTCR, set to a Q25 quality threshold and the strictest error-elimination algorithm, was used for CDR3 identification, clonotype clustering and error correction. A nonparametric unseen species model using Euler transformation provided a lower-bound estimate of total TCR beta diversity. TCRdb trimmed public reads at Q25 via fastp, called clones via MiXCR and kept in-frame beta chains. Records with the same CDR3 protein are collapsed into one entry carrying the most frequent genes and DNA. The authors' filters were not applied to this entry. The sample table holds about 830,000 distinct CDR3 sequences, of which 62% were seen once. The ten largest clones capture about 30% of the sample.

Systemically healthy Caucasian individuals from Russia, some 40 in total and aged about 6 to 90 years, were included as donors. Each donor gave ten milliliters of peripheral blood, drawn into EDTA-treated Vacutainer tubes. Ficoll-Paque density-gradient centrifugation was used to isolate PBMCs, with at least 6.5 million obtained per sample. Total RNA was extracted from PBMCs with Trizol reagent, with at least 6 micrograms obtained per sample. Naive CD45RAhigh/CD27high T cell percentages were measured by flow cytometry on a PBMC aliquot from every donor. The CDR3 runs 14 residues from the cysteine to the phenylalanine. Of the read, only the CDR3 DNA is kept; its 42 bases are in frame from base 1. Relative to germline, V is 6 bases shorter and J is 1 base shorter, with 13 bases between their ends. In its sample, this clonotype was seen a few times. The antigen this receptor binds is unknown. Base qualities were left out, and no much larger clone turns up one base away.

The sequence was collected from a man younger than 45 in good health. Sequencing was performed on blood. The chain uses TRBV12-3 or TRBV12-4 and TRBJ2-7; no confident D gene assignment can be made. The DNA reads as follows: TGTGCCAGCAGCCCTCTTTCAGGTTCCTACGAGCAGTACTTC. Its protein product is CASSPLSGSYEQYF.